This TCR beta chain emerged from a study of beta chain features in type 1 diabetes. The germline V and J ends were trimmed by 6 bases and 0 bases, with 14 bases remaining between them. This CDR3 contains 15 residues. Germline V gene sequence: CDR1 MDHEN, CDR2 SYDVKM. What was sequenced were expressed TCRB transcripts, since all of the isolated RNA had been reverse transcribed. The table came from immunoSEQ multiplex PCR; TCRdb's copy has only in-frame clones and leaves some out. The data show 970,000 or so clones, with roughly 17% seen just once and about 0.02% held by the top ten. The receptor's source is a woman younger than 30 in good health. The chain couples TRBV28 to TRBJ1-1; D may be TRBD1 (6 bases). The sample consisted of naive CD4+ T cells from blood. The CDR3 is CASSHPGQMNTEAFF. The CDR3 nucleotides are TGTGCCAGCAGCCACCCGGGACAAATGAACACTGAAGCTTTCTTT.